Listed here is a single TCR beta chain. Some clones are missing from TCRdb's copy, which holds only in-frame ones; the method was immunoSEQ multiplex PCR. The sample holds tens of thousands of clones, around 80% seen once. These data originate in a study of memory CD4+ T cells and cytomegalovirus serostatus. The sort gate was single viable CD3+CD4+CD8-CD45RO+ cells for memory CD4+ T cells. The CDR3 is made up of 16 amino acids. V gave up 3 bases and J gave up 3 bases, with 12 bases separating them. CDR1 is LNHNV, CDR2 YYDKDF, per germline (reference sequence). The receptor comes from an adult in good health and CMV-seronegative. The genes are TRBV15 and TRBJ2-6; TRBD2 might be the D (6 bases). Sequencing input: memory CD4+ T cells from blood. This CDR3 reads CATSREGLGGANVLTF. CDR3 DNA sequence: TGTGCCACCAGCAGGGAGGGCTTAGGTGGGGCCAACGTCCTGACTTTC.